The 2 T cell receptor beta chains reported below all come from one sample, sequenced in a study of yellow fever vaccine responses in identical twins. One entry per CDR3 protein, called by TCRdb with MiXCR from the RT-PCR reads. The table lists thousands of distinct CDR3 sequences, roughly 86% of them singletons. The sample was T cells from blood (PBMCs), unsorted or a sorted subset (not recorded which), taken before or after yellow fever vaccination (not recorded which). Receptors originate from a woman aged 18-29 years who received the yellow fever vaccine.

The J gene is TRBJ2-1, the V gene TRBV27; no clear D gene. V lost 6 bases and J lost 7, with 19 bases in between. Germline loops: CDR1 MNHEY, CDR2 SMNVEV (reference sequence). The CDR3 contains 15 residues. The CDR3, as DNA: TGTGCCAGCAGCCGAGAACAAATGGTCCCAAATGAGCAGTTCTTC. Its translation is CASSREQMVPNEQFF.

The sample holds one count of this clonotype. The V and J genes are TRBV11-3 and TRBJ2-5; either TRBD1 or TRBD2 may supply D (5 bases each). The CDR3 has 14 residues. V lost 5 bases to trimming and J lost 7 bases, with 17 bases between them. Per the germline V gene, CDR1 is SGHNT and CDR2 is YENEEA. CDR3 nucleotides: TGTGCCAGCAGCCCGGGGACCGCCGTCGGGACCCAGTACTTC. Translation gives CASSPGTAVGTQYF.